Below are 8 T cell receptor beta chains sequenced from a single sample in a study of T cell changes during pregnancy in multiple sclerosis. Measured with immunoSEQ multiplex PCR; TCRdb has only the in-frame clones, and not every one. The profile shows 30,000 to 40,000 clones, roughly 90% of them singletons. The sample was CD4+ T cells from peripheral blood mononuclear cells, taken in the second trimester of pregnancy. The receptor set was obtained from a female donor with multiple sclerosis, enrolled in a pregnancy study.

The chain recombines TRBV5-1 with TRBJ2-7, with 11 bases identical to TRBD2. The V gene's germline CDR1 is SGHRS and CDR2 YFSETQ. Germline trimming cut 4 bases from V and 4 bases from J; bases unmatched to any gene: 4. The CDR3 contains 14 residues. The DNA for the CDR3 is TGCGCCAGCAGCCTTAGCGGGAGGGAATACGAGCAGTACTTC. It is translated as CASSLSGREYEQYF.

The V gene is TRBV28, the J gene TRBJ2-3; 7 nucleotides align to TRBD1. Germline loops: CDR1 MDHEN, CDR2 SYDVKM. Trimming removed 7 bases from V and 7 bases from J; junction bases left unmatched: 5. The length of the CDR3 is 12 residues. The CDR3 DNA reads as TGTGCCAGCACCTCAGGGGGATATACGCAGTATTTT. Encoded protein: CASTSGGYTQYF.

This clone occurred once. The rearrangement links TRBV5-1 to TRBJ1-1; the D gene is possibly TRBD1 (5 bases). Germline lookup yields CDR1 SGHRS and CDR2 YFSETQ. This CDR3 has 15 residues. V was shortened by 3 bases and J by 0 bases, with 12 bases between the two germline ends. The CDR3 reads CASSSRQNMNTEAFF. The CDR3 bases are TGCGCCAGCAGCTCGCGACAGAACATGAACACTGAAGCTTTCTTT.

In the case of this clone: This likely comes from a read error, as the CDR3 has no conserved phenylalanine or tryptophan at its end. The DNA is omitted, as the CDR3 cannot be located on it reliably, and the CDR3 follows TCRdb's listing. This CDR3 reads CASSFWGQGR. V usage is TRBV12-1 and J usage is TRBJ1-2; the table calls TRBD1, which could not be checked here. TRBV12-1 is a listed pseudogene. The CDR3 region is 10 residues in length, termini included.

The chain has TRBV19 and TRBJ1-5; 7 bases fit TRBD1. J lost 2 bases, V lost 6 bases, and 7 bases had no gene match. Germline CDR1 reads LNHDA; CDR2 reads SQIVND (reference sequence). There are 15 residues in the CDR3. CDR3 sequence (DNA): TGTGCCAGTAGCCTCCGGACAGGCGGCAATCAGCCCCAGCATTTT. Translated, it gives CASSLRTGGNQPQHF.

The chain couples TRBV7-2 to TRBJ2-3; 7 bases agree with TRBD2. Unmatched junction bases numbered 14, after V lost 3 bases and J lost 2 bases. The CDR3 consists of 18 residues. Germline V gene lookup returns CDR1 SGHTA and CDR2 FQGNSA. The CDR3 nucleotides read TGTGCCAGCAGCTTTGGGTCAACGGCTAGCGGATTCACAGATACGCAGTATTTT. Protein sequence: CASSFGSTASGFTDTQYF.

This clone appeared a few times. The chain employs TRBV27 and TRBJ2-1, with 11 positions matching TRBD2. With 5 bases clipped from V and 1 base from J, the junction kept 4 bases outside the gene matches. CDR3 length: 16 residues. Germline V gives CDR1 MNHEY, CDR2 SMNVEV (reference sequence). The CDR3 here is CASSATSGGSYNEQFF. The CDR3 nucleotides read TGTGCCAGCAGTGCCACTAGCGGGGGTTCCTACAATGAGCAGTTCTTC.

The chain joins TRBV28 to TRBJ2-1; 10 bases match TRBD2. The germline V gene has CDR1 MDHEN and CDR2 SYDVKM. The CDR3 sequence is 13 residues long. After removal of 11 bases from V and 8 bases from J, the junction contained 9 bases not matched to a gene. CDR3 nucleotide sequence: TGTGCCGGGGCTAGCGGGAGTTCCGATGAGCAGTTCTTC. Translated, it gives CAGASGSSDEQFF.